This is a list of T cell receptor beta chains from one sample in a study of T cells in Graves' hyperthyroidism and ophthalmopathy. TCRdb re-derived calls from the multiplex PCR reads in MiXCR, one entry per CDR3 protein. The profile shows over 90,000 distinct CDR3 sequences, 40% to 50% of them singletons. Material for sequencing was blood. These receptors originate from a man in his forties with Graves' hyperthyroidism. Both conserved end residues are part of each CDR3. A D gene is named only where the DNA matches it firmly. Only some rows state a clone size, as once, few, many or a class for expanded clones.

CDR3aa: CASSYGVETGELFF
CDR3nt: TGTGCCAGCAGTTATGGGGTAGAGACCGGGGAGCTGTTTTTT
j_gene: TRBJ2-2
d_gene: NA
v_gene: TRBV6-5
len: 14
abundance: many

CDR3aa: CASSVSVSGVNTDTQYF
CDR3nt: TGTGCCAGCAGCGTTTCGGTTAGCGGGGTTAACACAGATACGCAGTATTTT
j_gene: TRBJ2-3
d_gene: TRBD2
v_gene: TRBV9
len: 17
abundance: many

CDR3aa: CASTHSGRRHGELFF
CDR3nt: TGCGCCAGCACCCATAGCGGGAGACGGCACGGGGAGCTGTTTTTT
j_gene: TRBJ2-2
d_gene: TRBD2
v_gene: TRBV5-1
len: 15
abundance: NA

CDR3aa: CASVQGDYGYTF
CDR3nt: TGTGCCAGCGTACAGGGTGACTATGGCTACACCTTC
j_gene: TRBJ1-2
d_gene: NA
v_gene: TRBV2
len: 12
abundance: many

CDR3aa: CASSLSPSIEQFF
CDR3nt: TGTGCCAGCAGCTTATCGCCTTCGATAGAGCAGTTCTTC
j_gene: TRBJ2-1
d_gene: NA
v_gene: TRBV7-3
len: 13
abundance: few

CDR3aa: CASSPAGEGDINTEAFF
CDR3nt: TGTGCCAGCAGTCCTGCCGGGGAGGGGGATATTAACACTGAAGCTTTCTTT
j_gene: TRBJ1-1
d_gene: NA
v_gene: TRBV28
len: 17
abundance: NA

CDR3aa: CASSLKAGQPQHF
CDR3nt: TGTGCCAGCAGCTTAAAGGCTGGGCAGCCCCAGCATTTT
j_gene: TRBJ1-5
d_gene: NA
v_gene: TRBV7-2
len: 13
abundance: many

CDR3aa: CASSLGGSRRETQYF
CDR3nt: TGTGCCAGCAGCTTAGGAGGGTCCAGGCGGGAGACCCAGTACTTC
j_gene: TRBJ2-5
d_gene: NA
v_gene: TRBV11-1
len: 15
abundance: many

CDR3aa: CSAKWNTEAFF
CDR3nt: TGCAGCGCGAAATGGAACACTGAAGCTTTCTTT
j_gene: TRBJ1-1
d_gene: NA
v_gene: TRBV29-1
len: 11
abundance: many

CDR3aa: CASSQMVGEETQYF
CDR3nt: TGTGCCAGCAGCCAAATGGTCGGGGAAGAGACCCAGTACTTC
j_gene: TRBJ2-5
d_gene: NA
v_gene: TRBV3-1
len: 14
abundance: many

CDR3aa: CAISEAGDEQYF
CDR3nt: TGTGCCATCAGTGAGGCAGGGGACGAGCAGTACTTC
j_gene: TRBJ2-7
d_gene: NA
v_gene: TRBV10-3
len: 12
abundance: NA

CDR3aa: CASRAQRGNTEAFF
CDR3nt: TGTGCCAGCCGTGCACAACGGGGGAACACTGAAGCTTTCTTT
j_gene: TRBJ1-1
d_gene: NA
v_gene: TRBV6-1
len: 14
abundance: many

CDR3aa: CSALTIEASYEQYF
CDR3nt: TGCAGTGCTTTAACCATCGAGGCCTCCTACGAGCAGTACTTC
j_gene: TRBJ2-7
d_gene: NA
v_gene: TRBV20-1
len: 14
abundance: many

CDR3aa: CASRGEGEVYNEQFF
CDR3nt: TGTGCCAGCAGGGGGGAAGGGGAGGTATACAATGAGCAGTTCTTC
j_gene: TRBJ2-1
d_gene: NA
v_gene: TRBV7-9
len: 15
abundance: many

CDR3aa: CASSAGKTDTGELFF
CDR3nt: TGTGCCAGCAGTGCTGGGAAAACTGACACCGGGGAGCTGTTTTTT
j_gene: TRBJ2-2
d_gene: NA
v_gene: TRBV25-1
len: 15
abundance: many

CDR3aa: CASSLPGQGYEQYF
CDR3nt: TGTGCCAGCAGCTTGCCGGGACAGGGTTACGAGCAGTACTTC
j_gene: TRBJ2-7
d_gene: TRBD1
v_gene: TRBV5-4
len: 14
abundance: many

CDR3aa: CASSIDGGWNTEAFF
CDR3nt: TGTGCCAGCAGCATTGATGGGGGTTGGAACACTGAAGCTTTCTTT
j_gene: TRBJ1-1
d_gene: NA
v_gene: TRBV7-2
len: 15
abundance: many

CDR3aa: CASSVGSYEQYF
CDR3nt: TGTGCCAGCAGCGTCGGATCCTACGAGCAGTACTTC
j_gene: TRBJ2-7
d_gene: NA
v_gene: TRBV9
len: 12
abundance: NA

CDR3aa: CASSLRAPNEKLFF
CDR3nt: TGCGCCAGCAGCCTGCGGGCCCCGAATGAAAAACTGTTTTTT
j_gene: TRBJ1-4
d_gene: NA
v_gene: TRBV5-1
len: 14
abundance: NA

CDR3aa: CASTQTVSSYEQYF
CDR3nt: TGTGCCAGCACTCAGACAGTGAGCTCCTACGAGCAGTACTTC
j_gene: TRBJ2-7
d_gene: NA
v_gene: TRBV2
len: 14
abundance: many

CDR3aa: CASSLSGGGNTIYF
CDR3nt: TGTGCCAGCAGCTTATCAGGAGGGGGAAACACCATATATTTT
j_gene: TRBJ1-3
d_gene: NA
v_gene: TRBV7-3
len: 14
abundance: many

CDR3aa: CASSLVGTFGYTF
CDR3nt: TGTGCCAGCAGTCTAGTGGGGACGTTCGGCTACACCTTC
j_gene: TRBJ1-2
d_gene: NA
v_gene: TRBV2
len: 13
abundance: NA

CDR3aa: CSARDPSGGYEQYF
CDR3nt: TGCAGTGCTAGAGATCCTAGCGGGGGATACGAGCAGTACTTC
j_gene: TRBJ2-7
d_gene: TRBD2
v_gene: TRBV20-1
len: 14
abundance: NA

CDR3aa: CASSYRGDSSYNEQFF
CDR3nt: TGTGCCAGCAGTTACCGCGGGGATAGCTCCTACAATGAGCAGTTCTTC
j_gene: TRBJ2-1
d_gene: NA
v_gene: TRBV6-4
len: 16
abundance: many

CDR3aa: CASSWEVNTEAFF
CDR3nt: TGTGCCAGCTCGTGGGAGGTGAACACTGAAGCTTTCTTT
j_gene: TRBJ1-1
d_gene: NA
v_gene: TRBV6-5
len: 13
abundance: many

CDR3aa: CASSFAGGAYNEQFF
CDR3nt: TGCGCCAGCAGCTTCGCGGGGGGCGCCTACAATGAGCAGTTCTTC
j_gene: TRBJ2-1
d_gene: TRBD2
v_gene: TRBV5-1
len: 15
abundance: many

CDR3aa: CATSTNLRTASNQPQHF
CDR3nt: TGTGCCACCAGCACTAACCTAAGGACAGCTAGCAATCAGCCCCAGCATTTT
j_gene: TRBJ1-5
d_gene: NA
v_gene: TRBV15
len: 17
abundance: NA

CDR3aa: CASSLARGATNEAFF
CDR3nt: TGTGCCAGCAGCTTAGCCCGCGGTGCAACTAATGAAGCTTTCTTT
j_gene: TRBJ1-1
d_gene: NA
v_gene: TRBV7-8
len: 15
abundance: once

CDR3aa: CAASRGEGNGQPQHF
CDR3nt: TGTGCCGCCAGCAGGGGGGAGGGGAACGGGCAGCCCCAGCATTTT
j_gene: TRBJ1-5
d_gene: TRBD1
v_gene: TRBV15
len: 15
abundance: NA

CDR3aa: CASSLNPGGEETQYF
CDR3nt: TGTGCCAGCAGCTTAAACCCGGGCGGGGAAGAGACCCAGTACTTC
j_gene: TRBJ2-5
d_gene: NA
v_gene: TRBV7-3
len: 15
abundance: NA

CDR3aa: CSARDLFTSGSYYYEQYF
CDR3nt: TGCAGTGCTAGAGATCTGTTCACTAGCGGGAGCTATTACTACGAGCAGTACTTC
j_gene: TRBJ2-7
d_gene: TRBD2
v_gene: TRBV20-1
len: 18
abundance: many

CDR3aa: CASSLGGGLGANVLTF
CDR3nt: TGCGCCAGCAGCTTGGGCGGGGGGCTTGGGGCCAACGTCCTGACTTTC
j_gene: TRBJ2-6
d_gene: TRBD2
v_gene: TRBV5-1
len: 16
abundance: many

CDR3aa: CASRTSQGRPLHF
CDR3nt: TGTGCCAGCAGGACCTCACAGGGGAGGCCCCTCCACTTT
j_gene: TRBJ1-6
d_gene: TRBD1
v_gene: TRBV6-5
len: 13
abundance: many

CDR3aa: CASSSPGTVARGIQYF
CDR3nt: TGTGCCAGCAGTTCCCCCGGGACGGTAGCCAGGGGCATTCAGTACTTC
j_gene: TRBJ2-4
d_gene: NA
v_gene: TRBV7-2
len: 16
abundance: NA

CDR3aa: CASSPTVLGTSNEQFF
CDR3nt: TGTGCCAGCAGCCCAACGGTCTTGGGGACTAGCAATGAGCAGTTCTTC
j_gene: TRBJ2-1
d_gene: TRBD2
v_gene: TRBV7-3
len: 16
abundance: many

CDR3aa: CASSHGAGRQETQCF
CDR3nt: TGCGCCAGCAGCCACGGTGCGGGCCGCCAAGAGACCCAGTGCTTC
j_gene: TRBJ2-5
d_gene: NA
v_gene: TRBV4-1
len: 15
abundance: NA

CDR3aa: CATAMNTEAFF
CDR3nt: TGTGCCACCGCAATGAACACTGAAGCTTTCTTT
j_gene: TRBJ1-1
d_gene: NA
v_gene: TRBV2
len: 11
abundance: NA

CDR3aa: CASSLGSDNLSTEAFF
CDR3nt: TGTGCCAGCAGCTTGGGTTCCGACAATCTCTCTACTGAAGCTTTCTTT
j_gene: TRBJ1-1
d_gene: NA
v_gene: TRBV5-5
len: 16
abundance: many

CDR3aa: CASSPDRVELFF
CDR3nt: TGTGCCAGCTCACCCGACAGGGTAGAACTGTTTTTT
j_gene: TRBJ1-4
d_gene: TRBD1
v_gene: TRBV7-2
len: 12
abundance: NA

CDR3aa: CASSRTGGNQPQHF
CDR3nt: TGTGCCAGCAGTAGGACAGGGGGAAATCAGCCCCAGCATTTT
j_gene: TRBJ1-5
d_gene: TRBD1
v_gene: TRBV6-2/TRBV6-3
len: 14
abundance: NA

CDR3aa: CASSLAGEQFF
CDR3nt: TGTGCCAGCAGCTTAGCGGGAGAGCAGTTCTTC
j_gene: TRBJ2-1
d_gene: NA
v_gene: TRBV7-2
len: 11
abundance: few

CDR3aa: CASSPVSYEQYF
CDR3nt: TGTGCCAGCAGCCCAGTATCCTACGAGCAGTACTTC
j_gene: TRBJ2-7
d_gene: NA
v_gene: TRBV7-9
len: 12
abundance: many

CDR3aa: CSVIRGLGQPQHF
CDR3nt: TGCAGCGTAATCAGGGGGCTGGGACAGCCCCAGCATTTT
j_gene: TRBJ1-5
d_gene: TRBD1
v_gene: TRBV29-1
len: 13
abundance: NA

CDR3aa: CASSARTGMNSPLHF
CDR3nt: TGCGCCAGCAGCGCCCGGACAGGGATGAATTCACCCCTCCACTTT
j_gene: TRBJ1-6
d_gene: TRBD1
v_gene: TRBV10-1
len: 15
abundance: NA

CDR3aa: CASTEGGGNTEAFF
CDR3nt: TGTGCCAGCACCGAAGGGGGGGGTAACACTGAAGCTTTCTTT
j_gene: TRBJ1-1
d_gene: NA
v_gene: TRBV6-1
len: 14
abundance: many

CDR3aa: CVRSLAKLAGGSADTQYF
CDR3nt: TGCGTCCGCAGCTTGGCGAAACTAGCGGGGGGCAGCGCAGATACGCAGTATTTT
j_gene: TRBJ2-3
d_gene: TRBD2
v_gene: TRBV5-1
len: 18
abundance: once

CDR3aa: CASSAGANTGELFF
CDR3nt: TGCGCCAGCAGTGCTGGGGCGAACACCGGGGAGCTGTTTTTT
j_gene: TRBJ2-2
d_gene: NA
v_gene: TRBV10-1
len: 14
abundance: many

CDR3aa: CASSYGLAKNIQYF
CDR3nt: TGTGCCAGCAGTTACGGGCTAGCCAAAAACATTCAGTACTTC
j_gene: TRBJ2-4
d_gene: NA
v_gene: TRBV6-5
len: 14
abundance: NA

CDR3aa: CAGSLYNQPQHF
CDR3nt: TGTGCCGGCAGCCTCTACAACCAGCCCCAGCATTTT
j_gene: TRBJ1-5
d_gene: NA
v_gene: TRBV7-9
len: 12
abundance: NA

CDR3aa: CASSRREGRNEQFF
CDR3nt: TGTGCCAGCAGTCGGCGGGAGGGCCGGAATGAGCAGTTCTTC
j_gene: TRBJ2-1
d_gene: TRBD2
v_gene: TRBV12-3/TRBV12-4
len: 14
abundance: many

CDR3aa: CASSPVRGGAGELFF
CDR3nt: TGTGCCAGCAGTCCCGTCCGGGGGGGCGCCGGGGAGCTGTTTTTT
j_gene: TRBJ2-2
d_gene: TRBD2
v_gene: TRBV12-3/TRBV12-4
len: 15
abundance: NA

CDR3aa: CSARDATGTGGYEQYF
CDR3nt: TGCAGTGCTAGAGACGCCACCGGGACAGGGGGTTACGAGCAGTACTTC
j_gene: TRBJ2-7
d_gene: TRBD1
v_gene: TRBV20-1
len: 16
abundance: many

CDR3aa: CASSYGWPVYEQYF
CDR3nt: TGTGCCAGCAGTTATGGATGGCCTGTCTACGAGCAGTACTTC
j_gene: TRBJ2-7
d_gene: NA
v_gene: TRBV6-2/TRBV6-3
len: 14
abundance: many

CDR3aa: CASSETHRGGAYNEQFF
CDR3nt: TGCGCCAGCAGTGAAACACACCGCGGGGGAGCCTACAATGAGCAGTTCTTC
j_gene: TRBJ2-1
d_gene: TRBD2
v_gene: TRBV10-1
len: 17
abundance: many

CDR3aa: CATHLSGGTYEQYF
CDR3nt: TGTGCCACCCACCTTAGCGGGGGAACCTACGAGCAGTACTTC
j_gene: TRBJ2-7
d_gene: TRBD2
v_gene: TRBV6-5
len: 14
abundance: NA